This TCR beta chain stems from a study of T-cell reconstitution after alpha-beta-depleted transplantation in children. Points from the study as a whole: A year had passed since transplant, and T-cell counts and diversity by then came mostly from newly produced T cells. Expanded clones from the graft, numbering several hundred, reportedly supplied alpha-beta T cells about two months after transplant. Where some patients showed high TCRbeta diversity at day 60, it came from recipient T cells and thymic progenitors that had survived.

Trimming took 0 bases from V and 0 from J, leaving 9 bases between them. Germline V CDR1 and CDR2: LGHNA, YSLEER. CDR3 length equals 16 residues. This sample's TCRbeta library carried unique molecular identifier barcodes. TCRdb re-derived calls from the PCR reads in MiXCR, one entry per CDR3 protein. This table holds about 340,000 distinct CDR3 sequences, around 15% found once. This clonotype was recorded many times. Its antigen remains unidentified. The chain is built from TRBV4-3 and TRBJ1-3; D remains unclear. The sequence came from a male patient aged 2-15 years who had a stem cell transplant for acute lymphoblastic leukemia, so the T cells may come from the graft donor. Material: PBMCs, mostly from graft donor cells, obtained 360 days after TCRalphabeta/CD19-depleted stem cell transplant. The CDR3 reads CASSQDPVSSGNTIYF. For the CDR3, the DNA is TGCGCCAGCAGCCAAGATCCAGTTTCCTCTGGAAACACCATATATTTT.